The clone carrying this T cell receptor beta chain was detected a few times. The study reverse transcribed the entire isolated RNA, so it sequenced expressed TCRB transcripts. Method: immunoSEQ multiplex PCR; TCRdb's copy keeps in-frame clones and lacks some. This table has 850,000 to 900,000 clones, about a sixth appearing once. The sample originates from a study of beta chain features in type 1 diabetes. V was clipped by 7 bases and J by 0 bases, with 21 bases between them. Germline loops: CDR1 SQVTM, CDR2 ANQGSEA. The CDR3 contains 16 residues. Sequenced input: naive CD4+ T cells from blood. The chain employs TRBV29-1 and TRBJ1-1, with no clear D. The source is a woman under 30 in good health. DNA of the CDR3: TGCAGCGCAGATGGTATACCGAATAGGCTGAACACTGAAGCTTTCTTT. It is translated as CSADGIPNRLNTEAFF.